This TCR beta chain was found in a study of CD8 T cells in ankylosing spondylitis (dated by TCRdb to about 2017). Context from the whole study: To find TCR variants linked to disease, the study profiled T cell receptor beta repertoires in ankylosing spondylitis patients and healthy donors. Samples of peripheral blood were taken, and for ankylosing spondylitis patients, synovial fluid was collected as well. The whole study cohort included under 140 healthy donors and around 24 ankylosing spondylitis patients.

The CDR3 starts with the cysteine, ends with the phenylalanine, and has 16 residues. Left in the record is the CDR3 DNA by itself, 48 bases read in frame from the first base. V is pruned by 4 bases and J by 1 base, leaving 9 bases of the junction without a gene match. The germline V gene (reference sequence) supplies CDR1 MNHEY and CDR2 SMNVEV. Synovial fluid samples were matched to blood samples from the same ankylosing spondylitis patients. This clonotype showed up just a few times. Its antigen is unknown. Base qualities are not provided; no much larger clone lies one nucleotide away. Overall study results and their limits: Some TCR beta motif variants had previously been reported in synovial fluid and blood of reactive arthritis patients, which suggested common disease-initiation mechanisms. The disease-linked clones were reported to be significantly enriched in matched synovial fluid samples from ankylosing spondylitis patients. In peripheral blood, the disease-linked clones were found at relatively low frequencies and had a CD8+ phenotype. A TCR beta motif of fewer than 10 highly homologous amino acid variants appeared characteristic of blood from ankylosing spondylitis patients.

This sample was sequenced with an Illumina HiSeq 2500. Quantitative 5'-RACE with molecular barcodes was the method used to prepare the TCR beta libraries. As for how the authors treated the data: To identify disease-linked TCR variants, a new computational method was used, one built on a probabilistic model of VDJ rearrangement. TCRdb reprocessed the public reads (quality trimming at Q25 with fastp, clone calling with MiXCR) and kept in-frame beta chains. Every distinct CDR3 protein forms one entry, paired with its most common genes and DNA. TCRdb's processing, not the authors', yielded these V and J calls. The sample profile shows roughly 35,000 distinct CDR3 sequences; roughly 12% of them were found once. More than 25% of the sample is taken by the ten largest.

The TCR originated in a male donor with ankylosing spondylitis. The chain employs TRBV27 and TRBJ1-1; TRBD1 matches 7 bases in the middle. Input material: synovial fluid, either unsorted or a sorted T cell fraction (not recorded which). The nucleotides are TGTGCCAGCAGTTCCGACAAGGGGGCGGGGAACACTGAAGCTTTCTTT. Translated, it gives CASSSDKGAGNTEAFF.